Listed below are T cell receptor beta chains from one sample, sequenced in a study of shared clonotypes between healthy human individuals. The data were produced by immunoSEQ multiplex PCR, yet TCRdb's version contains in-frame clones alone and is incomplete. This table holds some 2.1 million clones, 85% to 95% found once. Source material: naive CD4+ T cells sorted from blood. The receptors stem from a man aged 18 to 29 in good health. CDR3s include the opening cysteine and the closing phenylalanine or tryptophan. A D gene is named only where the DNA matches it firmly. The size entry is marked missing in some rows and otherwise reads once, few, many or a size class.

clone size: -
V gene: TRBV2
J gene: TRBJ1-6
D gene: TRBD1
CDR3 protein: CASTEGALNNSPLHF
CDR3 DNA: TGTGCCAGCACGGAGGGGGCGTTGAACAATTCACCCCTCCACTTT

clone size: once
V gene: TRBV12-5
J gene: TRBJ2-7
D gene: -
CDR3 protein: CASGLPDMATYEQYF
CDR3 DNA: TGTGCTAGTGGTTTGCCGGACATGGCAACCTACGAGCAGTACTTC

clone size: -
V gene: TRBV4-1
J gene: TRBJ2-1
D gene: TRBD2
CDR3 protein: CASSQEGPEVAGVNEQFF
CDR3 DNA: TGCGCCAGCAGCCAAGAGGGACCCGAGGTAGCGGGAGTCAATGAGCAGTTCTTC

clone size: -
V gene: TRBV23-1
J gene: TRBJ2-3
D gene: -
CDR3 protein: CASSQSGGTEGDTQYF
CDR3 DNA: TGCGCCAGCAGTCAATCTGGAGGGACAGAGGGAGATACGCAGTATTTT

clone size: -
V gene: TRBV5-4
J gene: TRBJ1-2
D gene: TRBD1
CDR3 protein: CASSSDRANTYGYTF
CDR3 DNA: TGTGCCAGCAGCTCAGACAGGGCCAACACCTATGGCTACACCTTC

clone size: once
V gene: TRBV10-2
J gene: TRBJ1-3
D gene: -
CDR3 protein: CASSEQGEGNTIYF
CDR3 DNA: TGCGCCAGCAGTGAACAGGGTGAAGGAAACACCATATATTTT

clone size: -
V gene: TRBV5-8
J gene: TRBJ1-1
D gene: -
CDR3 protein: CASSLRGQGSEAFF
CDR3 DNA: TGTGCCAGCAGCTTGCGGGGTCAGGGATCTGAAGCTTTCTTT

clone size: -
V gene: TRBV2
J gene: TRBJ2-7
D gene: TRBD2
CDR3 protein: CASAGLSGILFSSYEQYF
CDR3 DNA: TGTGCCAGCGCTGGACTGAGCGGGATACTGTTCTCCTCCTACGAGCAGTACTTC

clone size: -
V gene: TRBV19
J gene: TRBJ1-2
D gene: -
CDR3 protein: CASRQAVGILYGYTF
CDR3 DNA: TGTGCCAGTAGACAGGCGGTGGGGATTCTCTATGGCTACACCTTC

clone size: -
V gene: TRBV10-2
J gene: TRBJ2-7
D gene: TRBD1
CDR3 protein: CASSEGTGTGPYEQYF
CDR3 DNA: TGCGCCAGCAGTGAGGGCACCGGGACAGGGCCATACGAGCAGTACTTC

clone size: once
V gene: TRBV7-3
J gene: TRBJ2-3
D gene: TRBD2
CDR3 protein: CASSLTPGAGVLAQYF
CDR3 DNA: TGTGCCAGCAGCTTAACCCCTGGCGCGGGGGTGTTGGCGCAGTATTTT

clone size: -
V gene: TRBV30
J gene: TRBJ2-3
D gene: TRBD2
CDR3 protein: CARAGAGDTQYF
CDR3 DNA: TGTGCCCGAGCGGGAGCGGGAGATACGCAGTATTTT

clone size: -
V gene: TRBV6-5
J gene: TRBJ2-1
D gene: TRBD2
CDR3 protein: CASSPSGSSYNEQFF
CDR3 DNA: TGTGCCAGCAGTCCTAGCGGATCCTCCTACAATGAGCAGTTCTTC

clone size: -
V gene: TRBV5-1
J gene: TRBJ1-1
D gene: -
CDR3 protein: CASSLWLGDTEAFF
CDR3 DNA: TGCGCCAGCAGCTTGTGGTTGGGGGATACTGAAGCTTTCTTT

clone size: -
V gene: TRBV2
J gene: TRBJ2-7
D gene: -
CDR3 protein: CASRANGGANYEQYF
CDR3 DNA: TGTGCCAGCAGAGCCAATGGGGGCGCAAACTACGAGCAGTACTTC

clone size: -
V gene: TRBV11-2
J gene: TRBJ1-1
D gene: -
CDR3 protein: CASSSERNTEAFF
CDR3 DNA: TGTGCCAGCAGTTCCGAAAGGAACACTGAAGCTTTCTTT

clone size: -
V gene: TRBV9
J gene: TRBJ2-2
D gene: -
CDR3 protein: CASSVGQLPNTGELFF
CDR3 DNA: TGTGCCAGCAGCGTAGGACAGCTCCCGAACACCGGGGAGCTGTTTTTT

clone size: -
V gene: TRBV15
J gene: TRBJ2-1
D gene: -
CDR3 protein: CATSRDRGGEQFF
CDR3 DNA: TGTGCCACCAGCAGAGATCGCGGTGGGGAGCAGTTCTTC

clone size: -
V gene: TRBV28
J gene: TRBJ1-1
D gene: TRBD1
CDR3 protein: CASSSAGQGRDTEAFF
CDR3 DNA: TGTGCCAGCAGTTCCGCGGGACAGGGTAGGGACACTGAAGCTTTCTTT

clone size: -
V gene: TRBV6-1
J gene: TRBJ1-2
D gene: -
CDR3 protein: CASSELQGSYYGYTF
CDR3 DNA: TGTGCCAGCAGTGAATTACAGGGTTCCTATTATGGCTACACCTTC

clone size: -
V gene: TRBV29-1
J gene: TRBJ2-2
D gene: -
CDR3 protein: CSVGQGTNTGELFF
CDR3 DNA: TGCAGCGTTGGGCAGGGAACGAACACCGGGGAGCTGTTTTTT

clone size: -
V gene: TRBV10-3
J gene: TRBJ1-1
D gene: -
CDR3 protein: CAISVGGYTEAFF
CDR3 DNA: TGTGCCATCAGTGTGGGGGGATACACTGAAGCTTTCTTT

clone size: -
V gene: TRBV5-4
J gene: TRBJ2-4
D gene: -
CDR3 protein: CASSLDGGTKNIQYF
CDR3 DNA: TGTGCCAGCAGCTTGGATGGGGGAACCAAAAACATTCAGTACTTC

clone size: -
V gene: TRBV7-2
J gene: TRBJ2-1
D gene: TRBD2
CDR3 protein: CASSLVVAGGNEQFF
CDR3 DNA: TGTGCCAGCAGCTTAGTGGTTGCGGGAGGCAATGAGCAGTTCTTC

clone size: -
V gene: TRBV11-2
J gene: TRBJ2-3
D gene: -
CDR3 protein: CASSLDLTSGQTQYF
CDR3 DNA: TGTGCCAGCAGCTTAGACCTGACATCTGGGCAGACGCAGTATTTT

clone size: -
V gene: TRBV29-1
J gene: TRBJ1-2
D gene: -
CDR3 protein: CSVGTPADGYTF
CDR3 DNA: TGCAGCGTTGGGACACCCGCTGATGGCTACACCTTC

clone size: -
V gene: TRBV4-1
J gene: TRBJ1-5
D gene: -
CDR3 protein: CASSQIYRDIVNQPQHF
CDR3 DNA: TGCGCCAGCAGCCAAATATACCGGGACATCGTAAATCAGCCCCAGCATTTT

clone size: -
V gene: TRBV5-1
J gene: TRBJ2-7
D gene: -
CDR3 protein: CASSLSGNYEQYF
CDR3 DNA: TGCGCCAGCAGCTTGAGCGGAAACTACGAGCAGTACTTC

clone size: -
V gene: TRBV18
J gene: TRBJ2-7
D gene: -
CDR3 protein: CASSPPDDYEQYF
CDR3 DNA: TGTGCCAGCTCACCCCCCGACGACTACGAGCAGTACTTC

clone size: -
V gene: TRBV23-1
J gene: TRBJ2-7
D gene: TRBD1
CDR3 protein: CASSHRPGQGDEQYF
CDR3 DNA: TGCGCCAGCAGTCACCGTCCGGGACAGGGAGACGAGCAGTACTTC

clone size: -
V gene: TRBV10-3
J gene: TRBJ2-7
D gene: -
CDR3 protein: CAISEGGSTYEQYF
CDR3 DNA: TGTGCCATCAGTGAGGGCGGGTCAACCTACGAGCAGTACTTC

clone size: -
V gene: TRBV5-6
J gene: TRBJ2-5
D gene: TRBD1
CDR3 protein: CASSPDRGLQETQYF
CDR3 DNA: TGTGCCAGCAGCCCAGACAGGGGACTCCAAGAGACCCAGTACTTC

clone size: -
V gene: TRBV6-4
J gene: TRBJ1-5
D gene: -
CDR3 protein: CATKVGQINQPQHF
CDR3 DNA: TGTGCCACCAAGGTTGGACAGATCAATCAGCCCCAGCATTTT

clone size: -
V gene: TRBV20-1
J gene: TRBJ2-7
D gene: -
CDR3 protein: CSALVGVGQYF
CDR3 DNA: TGCAGTGCGCTCGTGGGGGTTGGGCAGTACTTC

clone size: -
V gene: TRBV30
J gene: TRBJ2-2
D gene: TRBD1
CDR3 protein: CACRGGQAYTGELFF
CDR3 DNA: TGTGCCTGCCGAGGGGGACAGGCTTACACCGGGGAGCTGTTTTTT

clone size: -
V gene: TRBV7-2
J gene: TRBJ1-1
D gene: -
CDR3 protein: CASSLAFGRLNTEAFF
CDR3 DNA: TGTGCCAGCAGCTTAGCGTTCGGCAGATTGAACACTGAAGCTTTCTTT

clone size: once
V gene: TRBV5-4
J gene: TRBJ1-2
D gene: TRBD1
CDR3 protein: CASSKARGQDYGYTF
CDR3 DNA: TGTGCCAGCAGCAAAGCCAGGGGGCAGGACTATGGCTACACCTTC

clone size: -
V gene: TRBV5-4
J gene: TRBJ2-3
D gene: TRBD1
CDR3 protein: CASSRQGFIDTQYF
CDR3 DNA: TGTGCCAGCAGCCGACAGGGGTTTATAGATACGCAGTATTTT

clone size: -
V gene: TRBV5-1
J gene: TRBJ2-2
D gene: -
CDR3 protein: CASSLGHLIGGELFF
CDR3 DNA: TGCGCCAGCAGCTTGGGACACCTAATCGGCGGGGAGCTGTTTTTT

clone size: -
V gene: TRBV18
J gene: TRBJ2-1
D gene: -
CDR3 protein: CASSPLEGVANEQFF
CDR3 DNA: TGTGCCAGCTCACCCCTTGAGGGAGTAGCGAATGAGCAGTTCTTC

clone size: -
V gene: TRBV4-2
J gene: TRBJ1-1
D gene: -
CDR3 protein: CASSQERGGVNTEAFF
CDR3 DNA: TGTGCCAGCAGCCAAGAGCGAGGGGGGGTGAACACTGAAGCTTTCTTT